Presented here are 15 T cell receptor beta chains from one specimen sequenced in a study of blood T cells in healthy people across ages. Next came a second PCR, run for roughly 6 to 11 cycles, which used a sample-barcoded 5' primer along with a J-beta primer mix. MiXCR, run by TCRdb on the 5' RACE reads, gives a single entry per CDR3 protein. The sample lists 1.5 million to 2 million distinct CDR3 sequences, 28% seen once, with about 7.7% in the top ten. The sample taken for sequencing was blood. Receptors originate from a woman in her 30s in good health.

The J gene is TRBJ1-2, the V gene TRBV29-1; possibly TRBD1 for D (5 bases). The CDR3 spans 14 residues. Germline CDR1 and CDR2: SQVTM and ANQGSEA. Trimming took off 5 bases at V and 4 bases at J, with 17 bases between the two ends. The CDR3 nucleotides read TGCAGCGTTCAAAACCAGGGTATTCTCTATGGCTACACCTTC. Its translation is CSVQNQGILYGYTF.

The chain carries TRBV20-1 and TRBJ1-4; D gene unclear. Germline V gene lookup returns CDR1 DFQATT and CDR2 SNEGSKA (reference sequence). Between the trimmed V and J ends, which lost 7 bases and 8 bases, there was a span of 11 bases. CDR3 length: 11 amino acids. The CDR3 loop reads CSVGGEEKLFF. CDR3 in DNA: TGCAGTGTTGGTGGTGAGGAAAAACTGTTTTTT.

V and J are TRBV20-1 and TRBJ2-1, with 10 bases identical to TRBD2. J gave up 8 bases and V 2 bases, and 12 bases lay outside the gene matches. The CDR3 totals 16 residues. In germline, CDR1 is DFQATT, CDR2 SNEGSKA (reference sequence). The CDR3 protein is CSARLLSGGLSDEQFF. CDR3 DNA: TGCAGTGCTAGATTACTTAGCGGGGGGCTTAGCGATGAGCAGTTCTTC.

Turning to this clonotype: This sequence may be a read error, since a much larger clone differs from it by one base. The chain employs TRBV7-2 and TRBJ2-5, with 9 bases aligning to TRBD2. J lost 11 bases, V lost 4 bases, and 17 bases had no gene match. Per the germline V gene, CDR1 is SGHTA and CDR2 is FQGNSA. The CDR3 sequence is 16 residues long. The DNA for the CDR3 is TGTGCCAGCAGCTATCCTTCGGGCGGGGGGGCCAATGAGCAGTACTTC. This gives the protein CASSYPSGGGANEQYF. The complete variable domain, with remaining parts taken from reference TRBV7-2 and TRBJ2-5, reads GAGVSQSPSNKVTEKGKDVELRCDPISGHTALYWYRQSLGQGLEFLIYFQGNSAPDKSGLPSDRFSAERTGGSVSTLTIQRTQQEDSAVYLCASSYPSGGGANEQYFGPGTRLLVL.

The rearrangement uses TRBV3-1 and TRBJ2-7, with a weak D call TRBD2 (6 bases). Germline V gives CDR1 LGHDT, CDR2 YNNKEL (reference sequence). The ends were cut back, 0 bases at V and 2 bases at J, with 8 bases in the middle. The CDR3 runs to 14 residues. Here the CDR3 DNA reads TGTGCCAGCAGCCAAGATTGGGAGGCCTACGAGCAGTACTTC. Its translation: CASSQDWEAYEQYF.

This clonotype appeared many times. The chain recombines TRBV7-3 with TRBJ1-2; a weak D match, TRBD1 (6 bases). Trimming removed 5 bases from V and 8 bases from J, with 15 bases in between. The germline V gene has CDR1 SGHTA and CDR2 FQGTGA. The CDR3 is 13 amino acids. This CDR3 is CASSPTGQGGYTF. CDR3 DNA sequence: TGTGCCAGCAGCCCAACAGGGCAGGGGGGCTACACCTTC.

At least ten counts were recorded for this clonotype. The chain has TRBV18 and TRBJ1-2; 9 positions match TRBD1. V was pared by 8 bases and J by 7 bases, with 8 bases of the junction left unmatched. CDR3 length: 13 residues. Germline CDR1 is KGHSH and CDR2 is LQKENI. CDR3 protein: CASSPGTGFGYTF. Here the CDR3 DNA reads TGTGCCAGCAGTCCCGGGACAGGGTTTGGCTACACCTTC.

The chain links TRBV6-1 to TRBJ2-1; 9 nucleotides agree with TRBD1. The V and J ends lost 6 bases and 6 bases, in that order; junction bases with no gene match: 9. Germline V CDR1 and CDR2: MNHNS, SASEGT. The CDR3 has 15 residues. The CDR3 DNA sequence: TGTGCCAGCAGGGCAACGGGACAGGGCTTCAATGAGCAGTTCTTC. Its protein product is CASRATGQGFNEQFF.

This rearrangement joins TRBV12-3 or TRBV12-4 to TRBJ1-3, with TRBD1 matching 7 bases. V shed 7 bases and J 5 bases; nucleotides not matched to a gene: 8. This CDR3 is built from 14 residues. The chain's CDR3 is CASNDRDRRNTIYF. The CDR3 region has the DNA TGTGCCAGCAACGACCGGGACAGAAGAAACACCATATATTTT.

The chain combines TRBV20-1 with TRBJ2-1; 12 bases fit TRBD2. CDR3 length equals 17 residues. V was clipped by 3 bases and J by 8 bases; unmatched bases: 14. Germline CDR1 DFQATT, CDR2 SNEGSKA (reference sequence). CDR3 sequence (DNA): TGCAGTGCTAGCCTCAGGGGCCTAGCGGGAGGGATCCATGAGCAGTTCTTC. Translation: CSASLRGLAGGIHEQFF.

This clonotype was observed a few times. The rearrangement uses TRBV6-6 and TRBJ1-6; D possibly corresponds to TRBD1 (5 bases). The germline V and J ends were trimmed by 6 bases and 13 bases, with 19 bases remaining between them. The length of the CDR3 is 14 residues. CDR1 and CDR2 (germline): MNHNY, SVGAGI (reference sequence). CDR3 region: CASRPSRALRPLHF. The DNA for the CDR3 is TGTGCCAGCAGACCCAGCAGGGCGCTTAGGCCCCTCCACTTT.

This clonotype was seen many times. This chain uses TRBV7-6 with TRBJ2-5, with D uncertain. The CDR3 sequence is 12 residues long. Per the germline V gene, CDR1 is SGHVS and CDR2 is FNYEAQ. The V end was cut by 6 bases, the J end by 3 bases, with 8 bases between. The DNA for the CDR3 is TGTGCCAGCAGTCTAAAGGAAGAGACCCAGTACTTC. Translating it yields CASSLKEETQYF.

This clonotype was recorded a few times. The chain combines TRBV20-1 with TRBJ2-5; D perhaps matches TRBD2 (5 bases). Germline V gene sequence: CDR1 DFQATT, CDR2 SNEGSKA (reference sequence). The CDR3 is made up of 13 amino acids. Trimming shortened V by 0 bases and J by 5 bases, and 10 bases separated the two germline ends. The CDR3 DNA sequence: TGCAGTGCTAGAGAAGCGGTGAGGGAGACCCAGTACTTC. Protein: CSAREAVRETQYF.

The chain is built from TRBV29-1 and TRBJ2-3; no clear D gene. The CDR3 length is 12 residues. The V gene's germline CDR1 is SQVTM and CDR2 ANQGSEA. The V end lost 7 bases, the J end lost 2 bases, and 10 bases lay between the germline ends. CDR3 sequence (DNA): TGCAGCGCTAATGGGAACACAGATACGCAGTATTTT. It codes for CSANGNTDTQYF.

This clonotype was detected ten times or more. J is TRBJ2-3 and V is TRBV6-5, with 9 nucleotides matching TRBD2. V trimming: 4 bases; J trimming: 4 bases; junction bases outside the gene matches: 3. The CDR3 covers 14 residues. Germline V gives CDR1 MNHEY, CDR2 SVGAGI. CDR3 loop: CASSSLAGADTQYF. The CDR3 DNA reads TGTGCCAGCAGTTCATTAGCGGGAGCAGATACGCAGTATTTT.